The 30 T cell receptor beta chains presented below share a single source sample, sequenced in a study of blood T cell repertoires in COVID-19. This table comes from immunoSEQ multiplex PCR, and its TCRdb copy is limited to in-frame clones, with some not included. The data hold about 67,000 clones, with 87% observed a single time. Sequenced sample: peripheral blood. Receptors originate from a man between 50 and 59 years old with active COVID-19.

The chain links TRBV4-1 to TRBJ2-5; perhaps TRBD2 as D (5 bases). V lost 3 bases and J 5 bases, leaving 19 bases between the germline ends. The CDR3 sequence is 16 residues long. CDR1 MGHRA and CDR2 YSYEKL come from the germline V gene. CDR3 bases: TGCGCCAGCAGCCAGATGGTGGCAGGCTCGGGGGAGACCCAGTACTTC. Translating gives CASSQMVAGSGETQYF.

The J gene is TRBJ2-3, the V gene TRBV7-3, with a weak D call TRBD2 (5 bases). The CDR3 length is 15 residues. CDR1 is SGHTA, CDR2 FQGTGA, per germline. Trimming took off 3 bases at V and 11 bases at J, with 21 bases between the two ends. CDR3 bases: TGTGCCAGCAGCTTGGGGAGTAACGAGGGTGTGAGGCAGTATTTT. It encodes CASSLGSNEGVRQYF.

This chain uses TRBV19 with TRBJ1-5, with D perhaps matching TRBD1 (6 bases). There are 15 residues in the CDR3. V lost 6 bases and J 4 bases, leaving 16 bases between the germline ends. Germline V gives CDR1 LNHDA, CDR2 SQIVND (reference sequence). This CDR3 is CASSQQGGPNQPQHF. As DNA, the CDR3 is TGTGCCAGTAGCCAACAGGGTGGACCAAATCAGCCCCAGCATTTT.

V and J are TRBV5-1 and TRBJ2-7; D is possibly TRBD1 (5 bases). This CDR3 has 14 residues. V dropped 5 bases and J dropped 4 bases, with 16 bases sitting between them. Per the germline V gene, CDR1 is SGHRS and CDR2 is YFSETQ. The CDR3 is CASRLDSDWYEQYF. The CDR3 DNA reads TGCGCCAGCAGGCTTGACAGTGACTGGTACGAGCAGTACTTC.

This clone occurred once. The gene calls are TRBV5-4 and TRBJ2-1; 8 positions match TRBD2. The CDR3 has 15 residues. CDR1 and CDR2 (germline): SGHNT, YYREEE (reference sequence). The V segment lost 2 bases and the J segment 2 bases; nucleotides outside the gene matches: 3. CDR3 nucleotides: TGTGCCAGCAGCTTACAAGCGGGGGCCTACAATGAGCAGTTCTTC. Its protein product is CASSLQAGAYNEQFF.

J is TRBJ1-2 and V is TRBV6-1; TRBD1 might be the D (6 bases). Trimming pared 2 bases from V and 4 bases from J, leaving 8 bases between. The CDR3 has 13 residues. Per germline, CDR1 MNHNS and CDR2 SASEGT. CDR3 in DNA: TGTGCCAGCAGTGAACTACAGGGCTATGGCTACACCTTC. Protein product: CASSELQGYGYTF.

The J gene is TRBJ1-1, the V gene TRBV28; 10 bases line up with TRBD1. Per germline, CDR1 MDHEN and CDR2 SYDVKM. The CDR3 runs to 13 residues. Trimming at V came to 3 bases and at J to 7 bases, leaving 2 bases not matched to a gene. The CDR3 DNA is TGTGCCAGCAGTTTCCGGGACAGGGGTGAAGCTTTCTTT. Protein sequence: CASSFRDRGEAFF.

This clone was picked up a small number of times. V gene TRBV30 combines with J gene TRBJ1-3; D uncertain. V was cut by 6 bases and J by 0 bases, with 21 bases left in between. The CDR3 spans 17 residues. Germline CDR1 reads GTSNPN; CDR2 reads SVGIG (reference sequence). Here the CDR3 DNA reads TGTGCCTGCCAACCCGGGGTCCTGAAATACTCTGGAAACACCATATATTTT. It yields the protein CACQPGVLKYSGNTIYF.

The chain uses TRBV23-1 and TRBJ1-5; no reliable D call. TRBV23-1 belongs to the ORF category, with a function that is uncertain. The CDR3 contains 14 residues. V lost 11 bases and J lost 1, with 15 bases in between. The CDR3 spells CAWVFAGSNQPQHF. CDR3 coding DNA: TGCGCCTGGGTATTCGCCGGGAGCAATCAGCCCCAGCATTTT.

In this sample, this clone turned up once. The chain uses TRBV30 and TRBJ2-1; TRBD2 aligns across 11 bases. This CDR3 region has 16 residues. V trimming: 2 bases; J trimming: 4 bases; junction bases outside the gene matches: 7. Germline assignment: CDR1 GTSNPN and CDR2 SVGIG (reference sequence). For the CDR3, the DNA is TGTGCCTGGAGTTGGTCCGGGACTAGCGGTTACAATGAGCAGTTCTTC. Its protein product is CAWSWSGTSGYNEQFF.

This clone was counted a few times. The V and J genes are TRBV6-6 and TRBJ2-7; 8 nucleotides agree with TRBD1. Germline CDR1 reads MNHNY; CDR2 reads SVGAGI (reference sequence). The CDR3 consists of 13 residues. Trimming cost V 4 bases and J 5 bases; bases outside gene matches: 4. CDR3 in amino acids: CASSSGQVHEQYF. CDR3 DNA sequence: TGTGCCAGCAGTTCGGGACAGGTCCACGAGCAGTACTTC.

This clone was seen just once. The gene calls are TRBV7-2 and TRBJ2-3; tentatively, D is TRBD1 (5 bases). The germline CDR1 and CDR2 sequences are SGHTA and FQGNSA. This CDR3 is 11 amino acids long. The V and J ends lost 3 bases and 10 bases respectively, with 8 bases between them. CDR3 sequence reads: CASSLARAQYF. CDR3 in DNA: TGTGCCAGCAGCTTGGCCAGGGCGCAGTATTTT.

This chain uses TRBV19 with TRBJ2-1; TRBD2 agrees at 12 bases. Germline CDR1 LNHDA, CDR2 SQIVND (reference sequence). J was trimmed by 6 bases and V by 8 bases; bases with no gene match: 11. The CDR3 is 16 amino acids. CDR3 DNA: TGTGCCAGTTCCACTAGCGGGAGGTTGCGGGGCAATGAGCAGTTCTTC. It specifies CASSTSGRLRGNEQFF.

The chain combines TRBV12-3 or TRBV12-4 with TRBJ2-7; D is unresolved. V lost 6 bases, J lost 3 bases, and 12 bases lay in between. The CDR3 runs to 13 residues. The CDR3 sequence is CASSRVQFYEQYF. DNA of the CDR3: TGTGCCAGCAGCCGCGTACAGTTCTACGAGCAGTACTTC.

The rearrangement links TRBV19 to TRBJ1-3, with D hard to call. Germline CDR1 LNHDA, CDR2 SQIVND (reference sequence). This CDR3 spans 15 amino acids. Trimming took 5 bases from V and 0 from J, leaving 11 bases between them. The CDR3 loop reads CASSREGSSGNTIYF. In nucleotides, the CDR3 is TGTGCCAGTAGTCGGGAAGGGAGCTCTGGAAACACCATATATTTT.

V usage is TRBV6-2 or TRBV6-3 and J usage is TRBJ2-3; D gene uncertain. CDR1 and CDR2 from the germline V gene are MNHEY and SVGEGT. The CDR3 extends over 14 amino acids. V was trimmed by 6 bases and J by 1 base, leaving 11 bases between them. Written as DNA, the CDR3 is TGTGCCAGCAGCCGAGCTAGAGGCACAGATACGCAGTATTTT. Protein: CASSRARGTDTQYF.

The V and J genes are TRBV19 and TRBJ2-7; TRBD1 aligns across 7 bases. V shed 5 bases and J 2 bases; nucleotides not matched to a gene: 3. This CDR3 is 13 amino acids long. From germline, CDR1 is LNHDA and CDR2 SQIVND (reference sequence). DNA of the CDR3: TGTGCCAGTAGTCCCGGGACAGCCTACGAGCAGTACTTC. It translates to CASSPGTAYEQYF.

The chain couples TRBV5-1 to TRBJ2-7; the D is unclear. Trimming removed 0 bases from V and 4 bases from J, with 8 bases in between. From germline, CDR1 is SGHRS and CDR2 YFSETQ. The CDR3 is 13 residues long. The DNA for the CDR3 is TGCGCCAGCAGCTTGGCACAGACGTACGAGCAGTACTTC. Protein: CASSLAQTYEQYF.

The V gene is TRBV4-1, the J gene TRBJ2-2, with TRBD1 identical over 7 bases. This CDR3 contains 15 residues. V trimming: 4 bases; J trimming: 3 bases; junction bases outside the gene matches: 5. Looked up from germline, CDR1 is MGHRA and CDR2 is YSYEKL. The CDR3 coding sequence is TGCGCCAGCAGCCTCAGACAGGGCCACACCGGGGAGCTGTTTTTT. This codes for CASSLRQGHTGELFF.

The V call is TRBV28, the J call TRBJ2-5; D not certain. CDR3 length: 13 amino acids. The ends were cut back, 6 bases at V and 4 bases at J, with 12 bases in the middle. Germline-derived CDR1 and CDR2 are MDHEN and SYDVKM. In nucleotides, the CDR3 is TGTGCCAGCAGCCCCCCGGTCGGAGAGACCCAGTACTTC. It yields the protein CASSPPVGETQYF.

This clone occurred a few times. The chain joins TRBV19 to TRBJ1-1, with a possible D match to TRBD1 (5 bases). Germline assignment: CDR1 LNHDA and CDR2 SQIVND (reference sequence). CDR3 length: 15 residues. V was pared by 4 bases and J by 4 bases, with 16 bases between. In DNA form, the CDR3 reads TGTGCCAGTAGTAAGGCCAGGGAGGGTAGCACTGAAGCTTTCTTT. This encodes CASSKAREGSTEAFF.

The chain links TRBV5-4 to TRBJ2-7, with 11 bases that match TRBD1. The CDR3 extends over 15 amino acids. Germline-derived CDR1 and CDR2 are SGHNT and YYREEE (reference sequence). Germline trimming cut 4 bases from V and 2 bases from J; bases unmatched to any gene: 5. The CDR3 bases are TGTGCCAGCAGCCCTGAGGGACAGGGGGCCTACGAGCAGTACTTC. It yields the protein CASSPEGQGAYEQYF.

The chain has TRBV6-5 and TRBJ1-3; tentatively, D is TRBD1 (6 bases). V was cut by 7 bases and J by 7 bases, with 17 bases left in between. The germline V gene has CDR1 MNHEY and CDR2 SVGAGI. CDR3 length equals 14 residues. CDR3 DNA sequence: TGTGCCAGCACTCACGGCGGGGGCGGGAACACCATATATTTT. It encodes CASTHGGGGNTIYF.

The CDR3 region is CASSQDTGSNQPQHF. In DNA form, the CDR3 reads TGTGCCAGCAGCCAAGATACAGGGAGCAATCAGCCCCAGCATTTT. The chain combines TRBV3-1 (or the pseudogene TRBV3-2) with TRBJ1-5, with a tentative D call TRBD1 (6 bases). The CDR3 loop spans 15 amino acids. Germline values: CDR1 LGHDT, CDR2 YNNKEL (reference sequence). Between the trimmed V and J ends, which lost 0 bases and 1 base, there was a span of 7 bases.

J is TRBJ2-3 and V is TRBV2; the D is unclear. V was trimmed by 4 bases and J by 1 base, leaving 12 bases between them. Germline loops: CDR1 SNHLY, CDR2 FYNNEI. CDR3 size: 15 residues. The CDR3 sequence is CASSGAGGRTDTQYF. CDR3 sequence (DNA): TGTGCCAGCAGTGGTGCTGGCGGCCGCACAGATACGCAGTATTTT.

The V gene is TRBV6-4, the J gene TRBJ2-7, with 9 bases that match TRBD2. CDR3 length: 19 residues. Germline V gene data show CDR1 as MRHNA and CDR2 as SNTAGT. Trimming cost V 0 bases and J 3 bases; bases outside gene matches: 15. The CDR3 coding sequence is TGTGCCAGCAGTGACTCAGGAGGGCTAGCGGGACCATCCGACTACGAGCAGTACTTC. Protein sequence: CASSDSGGLAGPSDYEQYF.

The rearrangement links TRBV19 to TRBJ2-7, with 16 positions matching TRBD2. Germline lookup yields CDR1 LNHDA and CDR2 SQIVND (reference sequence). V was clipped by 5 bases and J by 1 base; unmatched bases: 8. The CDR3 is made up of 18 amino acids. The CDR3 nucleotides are TGTGCCAGTAGTTCGACCGGGACTAGCGGGAGGGGTTCCTACGAGCAGTACTTC. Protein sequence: CASSSTGTSGRGSYEQYF.

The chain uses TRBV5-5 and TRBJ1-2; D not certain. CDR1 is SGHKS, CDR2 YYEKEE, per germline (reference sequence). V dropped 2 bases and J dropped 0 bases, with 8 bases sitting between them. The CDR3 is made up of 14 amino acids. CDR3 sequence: CASSLRRSNYGYTF. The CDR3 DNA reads TGTGCCAGCAGCTTACGGCGGTCTAACTATGGCTACACCTTC. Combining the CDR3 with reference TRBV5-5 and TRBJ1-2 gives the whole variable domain DAGVTQSPTHLIKTRGQQVTLRCSPISGHKSVSWYQQVLGQGPQFIFQYYEKEERGRGNFPDRFSARQFPNYSSELNVNALLLGDSALYLCASSLRRSNYGYTFGSGTRLTVV.

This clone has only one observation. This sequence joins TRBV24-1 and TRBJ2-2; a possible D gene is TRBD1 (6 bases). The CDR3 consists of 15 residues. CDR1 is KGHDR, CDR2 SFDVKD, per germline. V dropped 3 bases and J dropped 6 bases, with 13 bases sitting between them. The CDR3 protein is CATSDVSNRAGELFF. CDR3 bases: TGTGCCACCAGTGATGTTTCAAACAGGGCCGGGGAGCTGTTTTTT.

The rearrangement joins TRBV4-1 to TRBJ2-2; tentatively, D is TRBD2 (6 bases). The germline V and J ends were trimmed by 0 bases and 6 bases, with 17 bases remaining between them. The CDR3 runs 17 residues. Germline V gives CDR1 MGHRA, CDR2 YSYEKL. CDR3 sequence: CASSQDDLWASAGELFF. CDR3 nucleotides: TGCGCCAGCAGCCAAGATGATTTATGGGCTAGCGCCGGGGAGCTGTTTTTT.